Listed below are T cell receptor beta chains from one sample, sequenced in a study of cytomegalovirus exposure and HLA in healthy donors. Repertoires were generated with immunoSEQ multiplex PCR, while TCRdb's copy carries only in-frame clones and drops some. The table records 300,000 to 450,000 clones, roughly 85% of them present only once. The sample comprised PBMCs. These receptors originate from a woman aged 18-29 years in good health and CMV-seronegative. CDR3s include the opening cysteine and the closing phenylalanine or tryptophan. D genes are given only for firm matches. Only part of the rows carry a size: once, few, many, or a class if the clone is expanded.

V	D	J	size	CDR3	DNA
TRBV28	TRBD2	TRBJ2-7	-	CASSLGLAIGFYEQYF	TGTGCCAGCAGTTTGGGACTAGCGATCGGGTTCTACGAGCAGTACTTC
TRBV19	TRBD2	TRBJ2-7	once	CASNAGGYSYEQYF	TGTGCCAGTAACGCGGGAGGATACTCCTACGAGCAGTACTTC
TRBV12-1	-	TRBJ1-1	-	CASSSTENTEAFF	TGTGCCAGCAGCTCGACAGAGAACACTGAAGCTTTCTTT
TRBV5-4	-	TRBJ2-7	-	CATSSSYEQYF	TGTGCCACCTCGAGCTCCTACGAGCAGTACTTC
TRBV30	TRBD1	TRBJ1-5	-	CAWSGTGNQPQHF	TGTGCCTGGAGTGGGACAGGGAATCAGCCCCAGCATTTT
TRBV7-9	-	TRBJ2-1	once	CASSLSRGTQAGNEQFF	TGTGCCAGCAGCTTAAGTCGGGGGACCCAGGCGGGCAATGAGCAGTTCTTC
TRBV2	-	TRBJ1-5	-	CASSEDLLSNQPQHF	TGTGCCAGCAGTGAAGATCTACTTAGCAATCAGCCCCAGCATTTT
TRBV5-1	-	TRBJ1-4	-	CASSLTNQQNEKLFF	TGCGCCAGCAGCCTAACGAACCAACAGAATGAAAAACTGTTTTTT
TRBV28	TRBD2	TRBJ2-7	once	CASSFWASGDEQYF	TGTGCCAGCAGTTTTTGGGCTAGCGGGGATGAGCAGTACTTC
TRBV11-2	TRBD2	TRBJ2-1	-	CASSREGGEQFF	TGTGCCAGCAGCCGGGAGGGTGGGGAGCAGTTCTTC
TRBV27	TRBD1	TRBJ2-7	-	CASSPPPGQDYEQYF	TGTGCCAGCAGCCCCCCCCCGGGACAGGACTACGAGCAGTACTTC
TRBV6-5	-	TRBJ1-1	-	CASSYFWGANTEAFF	TGTGCCAGCAGTTACTTCTGGGGCGCGAACACTGAAGCTTTCTTT
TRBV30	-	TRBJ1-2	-	CAWSRGSYGYTF	TGTGCCTGGAGTAGGGGGAGCTATGGCTACACCTTC
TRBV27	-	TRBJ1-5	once	CASSLGRGGQPQHF	TGTGCCAGCAGTTTAGGGAGGGGAGGGCAGCCCCAGCATTTT
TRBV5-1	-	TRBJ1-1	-	CASSLVAGVRNTEAFF	TGCGCCAGCAGCTTGGTGGCAGGGGTTAGGAACACTGAAGCTTTCTTT
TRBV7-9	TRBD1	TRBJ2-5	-	CASSSSDRGETQYF	TGTGCCAGCAGCTCTTCGGACAGGGGAGAGACCCAGTACTTC